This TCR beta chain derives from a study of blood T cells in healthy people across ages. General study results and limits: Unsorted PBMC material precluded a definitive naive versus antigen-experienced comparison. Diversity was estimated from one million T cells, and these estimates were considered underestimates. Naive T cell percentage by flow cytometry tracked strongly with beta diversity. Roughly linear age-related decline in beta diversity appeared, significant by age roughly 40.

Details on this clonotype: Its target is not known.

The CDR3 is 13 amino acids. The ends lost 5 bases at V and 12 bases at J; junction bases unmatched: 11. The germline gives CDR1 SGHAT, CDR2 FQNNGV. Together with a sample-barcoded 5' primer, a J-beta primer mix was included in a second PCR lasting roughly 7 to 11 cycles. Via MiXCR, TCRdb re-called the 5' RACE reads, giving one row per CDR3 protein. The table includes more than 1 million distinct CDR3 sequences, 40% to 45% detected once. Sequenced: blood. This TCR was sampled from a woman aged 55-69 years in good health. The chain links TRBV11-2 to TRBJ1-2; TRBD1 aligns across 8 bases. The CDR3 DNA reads TGTGCCAGCAGCCCCAGGGGGCGGTCTCTCGACACCTTC. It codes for CASSPRGRSLDTF.